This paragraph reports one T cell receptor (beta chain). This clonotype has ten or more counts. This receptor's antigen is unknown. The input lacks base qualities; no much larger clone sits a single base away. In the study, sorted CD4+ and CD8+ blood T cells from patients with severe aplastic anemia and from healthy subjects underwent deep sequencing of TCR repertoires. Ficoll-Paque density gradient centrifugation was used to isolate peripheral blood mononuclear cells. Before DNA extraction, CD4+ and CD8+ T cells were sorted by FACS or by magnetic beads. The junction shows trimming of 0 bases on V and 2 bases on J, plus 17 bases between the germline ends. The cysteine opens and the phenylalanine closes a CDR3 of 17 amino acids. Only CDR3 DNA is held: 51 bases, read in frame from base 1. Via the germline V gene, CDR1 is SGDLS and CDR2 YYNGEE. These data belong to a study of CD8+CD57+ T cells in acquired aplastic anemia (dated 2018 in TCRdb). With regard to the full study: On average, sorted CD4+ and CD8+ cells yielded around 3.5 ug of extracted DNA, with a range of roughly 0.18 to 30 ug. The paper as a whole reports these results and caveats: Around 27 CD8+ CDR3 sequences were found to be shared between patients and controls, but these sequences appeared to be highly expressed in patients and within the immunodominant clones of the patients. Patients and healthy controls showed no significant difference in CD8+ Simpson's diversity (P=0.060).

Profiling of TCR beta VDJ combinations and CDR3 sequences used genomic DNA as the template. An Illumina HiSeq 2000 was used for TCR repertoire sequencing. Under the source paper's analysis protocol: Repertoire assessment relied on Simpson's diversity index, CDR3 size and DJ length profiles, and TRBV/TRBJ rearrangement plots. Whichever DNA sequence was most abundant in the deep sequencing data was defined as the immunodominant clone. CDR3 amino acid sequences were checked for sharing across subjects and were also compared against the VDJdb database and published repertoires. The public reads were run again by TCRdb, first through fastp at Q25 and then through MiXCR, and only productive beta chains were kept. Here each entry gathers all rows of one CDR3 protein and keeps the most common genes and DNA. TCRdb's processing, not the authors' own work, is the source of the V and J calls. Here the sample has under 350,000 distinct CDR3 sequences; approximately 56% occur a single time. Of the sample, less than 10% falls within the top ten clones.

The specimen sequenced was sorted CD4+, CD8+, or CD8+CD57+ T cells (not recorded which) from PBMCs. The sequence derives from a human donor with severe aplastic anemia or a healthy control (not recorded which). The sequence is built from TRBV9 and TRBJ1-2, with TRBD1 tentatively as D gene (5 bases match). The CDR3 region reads CASSVDLRDSANYGYTF. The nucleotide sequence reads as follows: TGTGCCAGCAGCGTAGATTTAAGGGACTCCGCAAACTATGGCTACACCTTC. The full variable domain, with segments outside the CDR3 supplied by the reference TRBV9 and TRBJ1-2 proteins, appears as DSGVTQTPKHLITATGQRVTLRCSPRSGDLSVYWYQQSLDQGLQFLIQYYNGEERAKGNILERFSAQQFPDLHSELNLSSLELGDSALYFCASSVDLRDSANYGYTFGSGTRLTVV.